The rows below give T cell receptor beta chains drawn from one sample of a study of T cell responses to AZD1222 COVID-19 vaccine. Assay: immunoSEQ multiplex PCR; the TCRdb copy retains only in-frame clones and omits some. The table records about 130,000 clones, around 84% of them present only once. Sequencing was performed on peripheral blood, taken on day 0 of AZD1222 vaccination. These receptors were collected from an adult in good health. CDR3s include the opening cysteine and the closing phenylalanine or tryptophan. Fields, in order: clone size, J gene, V gene, D gene, CDR3 DNA, CDR3 protein. A D gene is named only where the DNA matches it firmly. Not every row has a clone size; where given, it reads once, few, many or a size class.

clone size: once; J gene: TRBJ2-1; V gene: TRBV7-6; D gene: TRBD2; CDR3 DNA: TGTGCCAGCAGTCCCGGGACTAGCGGGGGGGCGGGTCGATGGAATGAGCAGTTCTTC; CDR3 protein: CASSPGTSGGAGRWNEQFF
clone size: .; J gene: TRBJ1-2; V gene: TRBV18; D gene: .; CDR3 DNA: TGTGCCAGCTCACCAACAATGGGAGGAGAACACTATGGCTACACCTTC; CDR3 protein: CASSPTMGGEHYGYTF
clone size: .; J gene: TRBJ1-6; V gene: TRBV6-5; D gene: .; CDR3 DNA: TGTGCCAGCAGTAGGGGCTCGGCAGCCCTCCACTTT; CDR3 protein: CASSRGSAALHF
clone size: .; J gene: TRBJ2-7; V gene: TRBV6-1; D gene: .; CDR3 DNA: TGTGCCAGCAGTGAAGGTATCGGGGGCGCTATCTACGAGCAGTACTTC; CDR3 protein: CASSEGIGGAIYEQYF
clone size: .; J gene: TRBJ2-7; V gene: TRBV6-5; D gene: TRBD1; CDR3 DNA: TGTGCCAGCAGTTACGGGACAGGGCCCTACGAGCAGTACTTC; CDR3 protein: CASSYGTGPYEQYF
clone size: .; J gene: TRBJ1-2; V gene: TRBV6-5; D gene: .; CDR3 DNA: TGTGCCAGCAGTTTACAAACGGCGGACTATGGCTACACCTTC; CDR3 protein: CASSLQTADYGYTF
clone size: .; J gene: TRBJ2-7; V gene: TRBV2; D gene: .; CDR3 DNA: TGTGCCAGCAGTGAGATCTCCTACGAGCAGTACTTC; CDR3 protein: CASSEISYEQYF
clone size: .; J gene: TRBJ2-1; V gene: TRBV6-4; D gene: .; CDR3 DNA: TGTGCCAGCAGTGACTCAGCAGGGACCTCCTACAATGAGCAGTTCTTC; CDR3 protein: CASSDSAGTSYNEQFF
clone size: .; J gene: TRBJ2-2; V gene: TRBV5-4; D gene: .; CDR3 DNA: TGTGCCAGCAGTACCGGGGCGCGTAGCACCGGGGAGCTGTTTTTT; CDR3 protein: CASSTGARSTGELFF
clone size: .; J gene: TRBJ2-1; V gene: TRBV7-9; D gene: .; CDR3 DNA: TGTGCCAGCAGCGAAGGGAGTGAGCAGTTCTTC; CDR3 protein: CASSEGSEQFF
clone size: .; J gene: TRBJ1-4; V gene: TRBV7-9; D gene: TRBD1; CDR3 DNA: TGTGCCAGCAGCTCGCAGGGGGCGGGAAGTGAAAAACTGTTTTTT; CDR3 protein: CASSSQGAGSEKLFF
clone size: .; J gene: TRBJ2-1; V gene: TRBV5-1; D gene: .; CDR3 DNA: TGCGCCAGCAGCTCCTCAGGATACTCCTACAATGAGCAGTTCTTC; CDR3 protein: CASSSSGYSYNEQFF
clone size: .; J gene: TRBJ2-5; V gene: TRBV3-1/TRBV3-2; D gene: .; CDR3 DNA: TGTGCCAGCAGCCAAGAAGCCATAAGACCAACACAAGAGACCCAGTACTTC; CDR3 protein: CASSQEAIRPTQETQYF
clone size: .; J gene: TRBJ2-5; V gene: TRBV3-1/TRBV3-2; D gene: TRBD2; CDR3 DNA: TGTGCCAGCAGCCTTCTAGCGGGGGGGAGCGGGGCCCAGTACTTC; CDR3 protein: CASSLLAGGSGAQYF
clone size: .; J gene: TRBJ1-4; V gene: TRBV24-1; D gene: .; CDR3 DNA: TGTGCCACCAGTGATCCGACAGGAAATGAAAAACTGTTTTTT; CDR3 protein: CATSDPTGNEKLFF
clone size: .; J gene: TRBJ2-1; V gene: TRBV14; D gene: .; CDR3 DNA: TGTGCCAGCAGCGGGGGACTGCCCGCTGGAAATGAGCAGTTCTTC; CDR3 protein: CASSGGLPAGNEQFF
clone size: .; J gene: TRBJ1-2; V gene: TRBV12-3/TRBV12-4; D gene: .; CDR3 DNA: TGTGCCAGCAGTTTAAGCGGGGAGTATGGCTACACCTTC; CDR3 protein: CASSLSGEYGYTF
clone size: .; J gene: TRBJ1-3; V gene: TRBV7-9; D gene: .; CDR3 DNA: TGTGCCAGCAGCTTAGTCGGTGGGGGCGTATACTCTGGAAACACCATATATTTT; CDR3 protein: CASSLVGGGVYSGNTIYF
clone size: .; J gene: TRBJ2-1; V gene: TRBV24-1; D gene: TRBD2; CDR3 DNA: TGTGCCACCGCTAGCGGGAGGGCCCGTGAGCAGTTCTTC; CDR3 protein: CATASGRAREQFF
clone size: .; J gene: TRBJ2-1; V gene: TRBV7-9; D gene: .; CDR3 DNA: TGTGCCAGCAGTTGGACGGGGGGCACGGAGCAGTTCTTC; CDR3 protein: CASSWTGGTEQFF
clone size: .; J gene: TRBJ2-7; V gene: TRBV29-1; D gene: .; CDR3 DNA: TGCAGCGTGGCCGGGCAAACCTACGAGCAGTACTTC; CDR3 protein: CSVAGQTYEQYF
clone size: .; J gene: TRBJ1-1; V gene: TRBV6-5; D gene: .; CDR3 DNA: TGTGCCAGCAGTTACGCGACAGGGAACACTGAAGCTTTCTTT; CDR3 protein: CASSYATGNTEAFF
clone size: .; J gene: TRBJ2-7; V gene: TRBV18; D gene: .; CDR3 DNA: TGTGCCAGCTCCCCGTGGACCTACGAGCAGTACTTC; CDR3 protein: CASSPWTYEQYF
clone size: .; J gene: TRBJ2-3; V gene: TRBV9; D gene: TRBD2; CDR3 DNA: TGTGCCAGCAGCGTAGCCCCCCTAGCGGGGGAGGTAGATACGCAGTATTTT; CDR3 protein: CASSVAPLAGEVDTQYF
clone size: .; J gene: TRBJ2-1; V gene: TRBV30; D gene: TRBD2; CDR3 DNA: TGTGCCTTTTCGGGACTAGCGGGAGGTGATAATGAGCAGTTCTTC; CDR3 protein: CAFSGLAGGDNEQFF